This T cell receptor (beta chain) was found in a study of lymphopenia after photon versus proton radiotherapy. V lost 2 bases and J 9 bases, leaving 13 bases between the germline ends. Germline loops: CDR1 MGHRA, CDR2 YSYEKL. The CDR3 runs to 13 residues. In the case of this clone: Its target is not known.

Assay used: immunoSEQ multiplex PCR; TCRdb lists only in-frame clones, some missing. The table lists 22,000 or so clones, about 93% of them singletons. Study findings and constraints: Survival link was tested only in deceased patients; proton benefit remains a possibility. Photon-treated patients lost naive T cells and TCR diversity; proton-treated stayed stable. After lymphocyte nadir, photon-treated repertoires showed oligoclonal expansion, especially CD8+ Temra.

The clonotype comes from a woman in her seventies with pancreatic cancer. Some clones in this sample may be carry-over from other donors' samples. The chain carries TRBV4-1 and TRBJ2-5; D is uncertain. The sample consisted of peripheral blood, taken from a patient treated with proton-based radiotherapy. The CDR3 DNA reads TGCGCCAGCAGCCAACTAAGGTCGGAATCCCAGTACTTC. Protein product: CASSQLRSESQYF.